This T cell receptor beta chain stems from a study of cytomegalovirus exposure and HLA in healthy donors. Study summary: Of all 400 or so donors who were genotyped, 75% to 90% belonged to the Caucasian-associated ancestry cluster.

Study findings and constraints: Accounts indicate the classifier identified cytomegalovirus status with strong specificity and sensitivity. In vitro work confirmed that a few CMV-associated chains recognize CMV antigens.

Regarding this clone: Its antigen is currently unknown.

PCR was performed using 60 Vbeta and 13 Jbeta primers. Using immunoSEQ multiplex PCR, the repertoire was profiled, and TCRdb retains in-frame clones only, with some absent. The table shows roughly 120,000 clones, with about 73% occurring only once. Sequencing used PBMCs. This sequence originates from a woman aged 40 to 50 in good health and CMV-seronegative.

The CDR3 spells CASSLQRETYEQYF. The CDR3 DNA sequence: TGTGCCAGCAGCTTACAGCGGGAGACCTACGAGCAGTACTTC. The chain is built from TRBV7-6 and TRBJ2-7; 8 bases line up with TRBD2. With 2 bases clipped from V and 2 bases from J, the junction kept 2 bases outside the gene matches. CDR1 and CDR2 (germline): SGHVS, FNYEAQ. The CDR3 spans 14 residues.